The rows below give T cell receptor beta chains drawn from one sample of a study of blood T cell repertoires in COVID-19. Clones were read by immunoSEQ multiplex PCR, and TCRdb kept only the in-frame ones, dropping some. The table has approximately 450,000 clones, 85% to 90% seen once; the top ten hold more than 4%. Sequences were obtained from peripheral blood. These receptors all come from a woman aged 25 to 39 with acute or convalescent COVID-19. Each CDR3 is given with its conserved first and last residue. A D gene is named only where the DNA matches it firmly. Clone size appears in some rows only: once, few, many, or a class for an expanded clone.

size: once
J: TRBJ1-4
D: TRBD1
V: TRBV4-1
DNA: TGCGCCAGCAGCCTTCCGGGACAGGGGGCAGGAAAACTGTTTTTT
CDR3: CASSLPGQGAGKLFF

size: .
J: TRBJ2-1
D: .
V: TRBV5-6
DNA: TGTGCCAGCAGCTTGGTTGGGGCCCCTGAGCAGTTCTTC
CDR3: CASSLVGAPEQFF

size: .
J: TRBJ1-1
D: .
V: TRBV12-5
DNA: TGTGCTAGTGGTTTGGTATTGGGGAGGAACACTGAAGCTTTCTTT
CDR3: CASGLVLGRNTEAFF

size: .
J: TRBJ2-7
D: .
V: TRBV4-1
DNA: TGCGCCAGCAGCCAAGTACAGGGCAACTACGAGCAGTACTTC
CDR3: CASSQVQGNYEQYF

size: once
J: TRBJ2-5
D: .
V: TRBV12-5
DNA: TGTGCTAGTGGAACCGGAGAGTTATTCCCCCAGTACTTC
CDR3: CASGTGELFPQYF

size: .
J: TRBJ2-7
D: .
V: TRBV2
DNA: TGTGCCAGCAGTGAAGCTACCGGGGACTCCTACGAGCAGTACTTC
CDR3: CASSEATGDSYEQYF

size: few
J: TRBJ1-5
D: TRBD1
V: TRBV3-1/TRBV3-2
DNA: TGTGCCAGCAGCCGGACAGGGGGCAATCAGCCCCAGCATTTT
CDR3: CASSRTGGNQPQHF

size: .
J: TRBJ1-2
D: .
V: TRBV4-1
DNA: TGCGCCAGCAGCCAAGTTCAGGGCGCTAACTATGGCTACACCTTC
CDR3: CASSQVQGANYGYTF

size: .
J: TRBJ2-2
D: .
V: TRBV5-1
DNA: TGCGCCAGCAGCTTGGTCGTCAACACCGGGGAGCTGTTTTTT
CDR3: CASSLVVNTGELFF

size: .
J: TRBJ2-5
D: .
V: TRBV19
DNA: TGTGCCAGTAGTACAGGGGTTCCGAACCTCCAAGAGACCCAGTACTTC
CDR3: CASSTGVPNLQETQYF

size: once
J: TRBJ2-5
D: TRBD2
V: TRBV9
DNA: TGTGCCAGCAGCGCAGGGACTAGCGGGGGTCAAGAGACCCAGTACTTC
CDR3: CASSAGTSGGQETQYF

size: .
J: TRBJ2-3
D: .
V: TRBV5-1
DNA: TGCGCCAGCAGATTGGGGAGCCGCACAGATACGCAGTATTTT
CDR3: CASRLGSRTDTQYF

size: once
J: TRBJ1-3
D: .
V: TRBV3-1/TRBV3-2
DNA: TGTGCCAGCAGCCAAGATGCAGGGTATTGGTCTGGAAACACCATATATTTT
CDR3: CASSQDAGYWSGNTIYF

size: .
J: TRBJ1-5
D: .
V: TRBV10-2
DNA: TGCGCCAGCAAGAAGGGGCCAAATCAGCCCCAGCATTTT
CDR3: CASKKGPNQPQHF

size: .
J: TRBJ2-3
D: TRBD2
V: TRBV7-8
DNA: TGTGCCAGCAGCCCCTGGGGGGGGACAGATACGCAGTATTTT
CDR3: CASSPWGGTDTQYF

size: .
J: TRBJ2-1
D: .
V: TRBV4-2
DNA: TGTGCCAGCAGCCAAGATGTCGCAGGCGACAATGAGCAGTTCTTC
CDR3: CASSQDVAGDNEQFF

size: .
J: TRBJ2-3
D: TRBD2
V: TRBV6-6
DNA: TGTGCCAGCAGTTACTTAGCGGGGGGGCGAGATACGCAGTATTTT
CDR3: CASSYLAGGRDTQYF

size: .
J: TRBJ2-2
D: TRBD2
V: TRBV4-2
DNA: TGTGCCAGCAGCCAAGCCGGGGGGGCGAGCACCGGGGAGCTGTTTTTT
CDR3: CASSQAGGASTGELFF

size: .
J: TRBJ2-7
D: .
V: TRBV4-1
DNA: TGCGCCAGCAGCCACCCAGGGGCCGAGCAGTACTTC
CDR3: CASSHPGAEQYF

size: .
J: TRBJ2-7
D: .
V: TRBV5-6
DNA: TGTGCCAGCAGCGCACCGGGTTTCTACGAGCAGTACTTC
CDR3: CASSAPGFYEQYF

size: once
J: TRBJ2-3
D: TRBD2
V: TRBV30
DNA: TGTGCCTGGACTAGCGGGGTGAACACAGATACGCAGTATTTT
CDR3: CAWTSGVNTDTQYF

size: .
J: TRBJ2-1
D: .
V: TRBV2
DNA: TGTGCCAGCAGTGCAAGGGGGAGCTACAATGAGCAGTTCTTC
CDR3: CASSARGSYNEQFF

size: .
J: TRBJ2-1
D: TRBD2
V: TRBV10-3
DNA: TGTGCCACCCGAAGCGGGGGGGCCTACAATGAGCAGTTCTTC
CDR3: CATRSGGAYNEQFF

size: .
J: TRBJ1-2
D: TRBD1
V: TRBV6-6
DNA: TGTGCCAGCAGCCGGGACAGGGGGGTATACTATGGCTACACCTTC
CDR3: CASSRDRGVYYGYTF

size: once
J: TRBJ2-5
D: TRBD1
V: TRBV5-1
DNA: TGCGCCACCCGAGACGGACAGGGAGTAGGGGAGACCCAGTACTTC
CDR3: CATRDGQGVGETQYF

size: .
J: TRBJ2-3
D: TRBD2
V: TRBV7-8
DNA: TGTGCCAGCAGCACTAGCGGGGGGGCGACTAGCACAGATACGCAGTATTTT
CDR3: CASSTSGGATSTDTQYF

size: few
J: TRBJ2-2
D: .
V: TRBV5-1
DNA: TGCGCAACCGGGAAAGTGAACGGGGAGCTGTTTTTT
CDR3: CATGKVNGELFF

size: .
J: TRBJ2-3
D: .
V: TRBV7-9
DNA: TGTGCCAGCAGCTTTAGTGGTTCGGTAGATACGCAGTATTTT
CDR3: CASSFSGSVDTQYF

size: .
J: TRBJ2-1
D: TRBD1
V: TRBV5-1
DNA: TGCGCCAGCTCCAAGGTCGACAGGGTAGGTTACAATGAGCAGTTCTTC
CDR3: CASSKVDRVGYNEQFF

size: once
J: TRBJ2-5
D: TRBD1
V: TRBV2
DNA: TGTGCCAGCAGTGACCGGACAGGGCGGGAGACCCAGTACTTC
CDR3: CASSDRTGRETQYF

size: .
J: TRBJ2-3
D: TRBD2
V: TRBV5-1
DNA: TGCGCCAGCAGCCTCAGCGGGGGGGCCGCAGATACGCAGTATTTT
CDR3: CASSLSGGAADTQYF

size: few
J: TRBJ2-1
D: TRBD2
V: TRBV6-2/TRBV6-3
DNA: TGTGCCAGCAGTAGCGGGGCTGTTGAGCAGTTCTTC
CDR3: CASSSGAVEQFF

size: .
J: TRBJ1-5
D: .
V: TRBV10-3
DNA: TGTGCCATCAGTGAGTCGGGCGGGAATCAGCCCCAGCATTTT
CDR3: CAISESGGNQPQHF